This entry lists 28 T cell receptor beta chains sequenced from one sample in a study of blood T cells in healthy people across ages. Alongside a J-beta primer mix, a sample-barcoded 5' primer served in a second PCR lasting roughly 6 to 11 cycles. TCRdb ran MiXCR on the 5' RACE reads and lists one entry per CDR3 protein. The data contain 600,000 or so distinct CDR3 sequences, under 25% of them singletons. Material: blood. The receptors derive from a man between 65 and 85 years old in good health.

This clonotype was seen a handful of times. This chain links TRBV20-1 with TRBJ2-3, with D possibly matching TRBD1 (8 bases). V was clipped by 8 bases and J by 4 bases, with 25 bases between them. Germline-derived CDR1 and CDR2 are DFQATT and SNEGSKA (reference sequence). This CDR3 comprises 16 residues. This CDR3 is CSLRGGQGAIADTQYF. Written as DNA, the CDR3 is TGCAGTCTAAGGGGGGGTCAGGGGGCAATCGCAGATACGCAGTATTTT.

J is TRBJ2-7 and V is TRBV5-1, with 7 positions matching TRBD1. CDR1 and CDR2 (germline): SGHRS, YFSETQ. After removal of 0 bases from V and 3 bases from J, the junction contained 6 bases not matched to a gene. The CDR3 is 15 amino acids. The chain's CDR3 is CASSLGQGGDYEQYF. CDR3 sequence (DNA): TGCGCCAGCAGCTTGGGACAGGGTGGGGACTACGAGCAGTACTTC.

This chain uses TRBV6-1 with TRBJ2-7; D remains unclear. This CDR3 comprises 13 residues. Trimming cost V 7 bases and J 2 bases, with 12 bases left between them. Germline V CDR1 and CDR2: MNHNS, SASEGT. The CDR3 here is CASTQISTYEQYF. For the CDR3, the DNA is TGTGCCAGCACCCAGATTTCTACCTACGAGCAGTACTTC.

This clonotype was counted between two and nine times. This CDR3 reads CASRTLSSPLHF. The CDR3 DNA is TGTGCCAGCAGAACCTTGAGTTCACCCCTCCACTTT. This rearrangement joins TRBV28 to TRBJ1-6; D is uncertain. The CDR3 runs to 12 residues. Germline CDR1 and CDR2: MDHEN and SYDVKM. The V end lost 6 bases, the J end lost 9 bases, and 9 bases lay between the germline ends.

This clonotype was observed a few times. V is TRBV13 and J is TRBJ2-3, with 7 bases fitting TRBD2. The CDR3 runs to 16 residues. V lost 2 bases, J lost 4 bases, and 9 bases stayed unmatched. Per the germline V gene, CDR1 is PRHDT and CDR2 is FYEKMQ (reference sequence). The CDR3, as DNA: TGTGCCAGCAGCTTATGGATGACTAGCTCTCCAGATACGCAGTATTTT. This codes for CASSLWMTSSPDTQYF.

This clonotype showed up just a few times. The rearrangement links TRBV27 to TRBJ2-7; TRBD2 aligns across 7 bases. Germline CDR1 is MNHEY and CDR2 is SMNVEV (reference sequence). This CDR3 contains 16 residues. V was clipped by 4 bases and J by 5 bases; unmatched bases: 14. The CDR3, as DNA: TGTGCCAGCAGTTCTCCCCTAGCGGAACCTCCCCACGAGCAGTACTTC. Translating gives CASSSPLAEPPHEQYF.

In this sample, this clonotype turned up many times. This chain links TRBV14 with TRBJ2-1; the D is unclear. V dropped 1 base and J dropped 0 bases, with 7 bases sitting between them. Germline V gives CDR1 SGHDN, CDR2 FVKESK. The CDR3 runs 15 residues. The CDR3 loop is CASSQGVSSYNEQFF. DNA for the CDR3: TGTGCCAGCAGCCAAGGGGTCTCCTCCTACAATGAGCAGTTCTTC.

The V and J genes are TRBV11-2 and TRBJ1-6; 10 bases are shared with TRBD1. Germline lookup yields CDR1 SGHAT and CDR2 FQNNGV. J lost 7 bases, V lost 3 bases, and 3 bases had no gene match. The CDR3 extends over 15 amino acids. The CDR3 region has the DNA TGTGCCAGCAGCTTCGAGACAGGGGGCAATTCACCCCTCCACTTT. Translating it yields CASSFETGGNSPLHF.

This clonotype was picked up a small number of times. The V and J genes are TRBV6-2 or TRBV6-3 and TRBJ1-5, with D uncertain. Germline loops: CDR1 MNHEY, CDR2 SVGEGT. Trimming pared 2 bases from V and 3 bases from J, leaving 11 bases between. This CDR3 has 15 amino acids. CDR3 loop: CASSYDSGNNQPQHF. The CDR3 DNA is TGTGCCAGCAGTTACGATTCGGGGAACAATCAGCCCCAGCATTTT.

This clonotype was recorded many times. The chain carries TRBV3-1 and TRBJ1-1; TRBD1 is a possible D gene (6 bases). V was shortened by 4 bases and J by 1 base, with 10 bases between the two germline ends. The CDR3 runs to 14 residues. Looked up from germline, CDR1 is LGHDT and CDR2 is YNNKEL (reference sequence). The CDR3 is CASSPGTPNTEAFF. The CDR3 DNA reads as TGTGCCAGCAGCCCCGGGACACCGAACACTGAAGCTTTCTTT.

This clonotype was observed a few times. The chain recombines TRBV7-3 with TRBJ2-3; weak D call: TRBD1 (5 bases). Trimming pared 5 bases from V and 6 bases from J, leaving 12 bases between. The CDR3 consists of 13 residues. Germline V gene sequence: CDR1 SGHTA, CDR2 FQGTGA. CDR3 nucleotide sequence: TGTGCCAGCAGCCCCAGGGAAATGGATACGCAGTATTTT. Protein: CASSPREMDTQYF.

The chain couples TRBV5-1 to TRBJ2-7, with 12 bases lining up with TRBD2. Germline lookup yields CDR1 SGHRS and CDR2 YFSETQ. The CDR3 is 17 amino acids. J was trimmed by 4 bases and V by 2 bases; bases with no gene match: 10. The CDR3 loop reads CASSLNPLAGGEYEQYF. CDR3 sequence (DNA): TGCGCCAGCAGCTTAAACCCTCTAGCGGGAGGGGAGTACGAGCAGTACTTC.

V and J are TRBV4-1 and TRBJ2-3; possibly TRBD1 for D (5 bases). The germline V and J ends were trimmed by 0 bases and 2 bases, with 9 bases remaining between them. In germline, CDR1 is MGHRA, CDR2 YSYEKL. There are 15 residues in the CDR3. The CDR3 region has the DNA TGCGCCAGCAGCCAAGATCGTGGGGCCACAGATACGCAGTATTTT. Protein product: CASSQDRGATDTQYF.

This clonotype showed up just a few times. V gene TRBV9 combines with J gene TRBJ2-7, with 8 bases lining up with TRBD1. This CDR3 is 15 amino acids long. The ends lost 0 bases at V and 0 bases at J; junction bases unmatched: 2. From germline, CDR1 is SGDLS and CDR2 YYNGEE. The chain's CDR3 is CASSVGTGSSYEQYF. The DNA of the CDR3 is TGTGCCAGCAGCGTAGGGACAGGGAGCTCCTACGAGCAGTACTTC.

The V gene is TRBV12-3 or TRBV12-4, the J gene TRBJ1-1; 10 nucleotides match TRBD1. J was trimmed by 1 base and V by 5 bases; bases with no gene match: 10. The CDR3 is 17 amino acids. For the CDR3, the DNA is TGTGCCAGCAGTAGGGACAGGGGTCCCGGGGGGAACACTGAAGCTTTCTTT. Translated: CASSRDRGPGGNTEAFF.

This chain joins TRBV28 and TRBJ2-3; 7 bases agree with TRBD2. The germline gives CDR1 MDHEN, CDR2 SYDVKM. This CDR3 has 13 residues. J gave up 5 bases and V 10 bases, and 9 bases lay outside the gene matches. CDR3 bases: TGTGCCACCCTAGCGGTCCTGCAAGATACGCAGTATTTT. Encoded protein: CATLAVLQDTQYF.

A few counts support this clonotype. The rearrangement links TRBV7-2 to TRBJ2-5; D is undetermined. The CDR3 has 11 amino acids. Germline V CDR1 and CDR2: SGHTA, FQGNSA. Trimming took 0 bases from V and 12 from J, leaving 8 bases between them. The CDR3 sequence is CASSLAGDKYF. The CDR3 coding sequence is TGTGCCAGCAGCTTAGCTGGCGACAAGTACTTC.

The table lists this clonotype with a few counts. This chain uses TRBV18 with TRBJ1-5; 9 bases map to TRBD1. The germline CDR1 and CDR2 sequences are KGHSH and LQKENI. The CDR3 is 18 amino acids. The V segment lost 5 bases and the J segment 1 base; nucleotides outside the gene matches: 12. CDR3 amino acids: CASSSGQGTSLSNQPQHF. The CDR3 nucleotides read TGTGCCAGCTCAAGCGGACAGGGGACATCCTTAAGCAATCAGCCCCAGCATTTT.

The gene calls are TRBV3-1 and TRBJ1-2, with D possibly matching TRBD1 (5 bases). This CDR3 contains 16 residues. Germline CDR1 LGHDT, CDR2 YNNKEL (reference sequence). The germline V and J ends were trimmed by 0 bases and 5 bases, with 16 bases remaining between them. The CDR3 protein is CASSQDGARRSYGYTF. Here the CDR3 DNA reads TGTGCCAGCAGCCAAGATGGGGCCAGAAGATCGTATGGCTACACCTTC.

This clonotype was seen only a few times. This chain connects TRBV7-3 to TRBJ1-2; possible D gene TRBD1, 5 bases. The germline V gene encodes CDR1 SGHTA and CDR2 FQGTGA. This CDR3 is 12 amino acids long. The V and J ends lost 5 bases and 8 bases respectively, with 12 bases between them. This chain's CDR3 is CASSPGTGGYTF. CDR3 bases: TGTGCCAGCAGCCCCGGGACCGGAGGCTACACCTTC.

This clonotype was detected only a few times. The genes are TRBV3-1 and TRBJ1-4; D might be TRBD1 (5 bases). With 3 bases removed from V and 12 bases from J, the gap between germline ends came to 17 bases. The germline gives CDR1 LGHDT, CDR2 YNNKEL (reference sequence). This CDR3 contains 14 residues. The CDR3 loop reads CASSHPGRREELFF. The CDR3 bases are TGTGCCAGCAGCCACCCGGGACGGCGAGAAGAACTGTTTTTT. Filled out from reference TRBV3-1 and TRBJ1-4, the complete variable domain reads DTAVSQTPKYLVTQMGNDKSIKCEQNLGHDTMYWYKQDSKKFLKIMFSYNNKELIINETVPNRFSPKSPDKAHLNLHINSLELGDSAVYFCASSHPGRREELFFGSGTQLSVL.

In this sample, this clonotype turned up a few times. V usage is TRBV5-1 and J usage is TRBJ2-5, with 8 bases lining up with TRBD1. The V gene's germline CDR1 is SGHRS and CDR2 YFSETQ. This CDR3 has 14 amino acids. V shed 3 bases and J 3 bases; nucleotides not matched to a gene: 4. The CDR3 nucleotides read TGCGCCAGCAGCTGGGGGACAGGAAAAGAGACCCAGTACTTC. Amino acid sequence: CASSWGTGKETQYF.

This clonotype was detected only a few times. CDR3 DNA: TGTGCCAGCAGTTTATACGGACAGGGGGTAAACGAGCAGTACTTC. As protein: CASSLYGQGVNEQYF. This rearrangement joins TRBV27 to TRBJ2-7; 10 nucleotides agree with TRBD1. Germline V gives CDR1 MNHEY, CDR2 SMNVEV (reference sequence). The V segment lost 1 base and the J segment 5 bases; nucleotides outside the gene matches: 5. This CDR3 spans 15 amino acids.

This clonotype was found once. CDR3 coding DNA: TGCAGTGCTAGAGATCTGACTAGCTTCAATGAGCAGTTCTTC. It specifies CSARDLTSFNEQFF. The rearrangement joins TRBV20-1 to TRBJ2-1; 7 bases agree with TRBD2. This CDR3 has 14 residues. J gave up 6 bases and V 0 bases, and 5 bases lay outside the gene matches. Germline V gene sequence: CDR1 DFQATT, CDR2 SNEGSKA (reference sequence).

This clonotype turned up a few times. The chain has TRBV7-2 and TRBJ2-5, with 13 bases fitting TRBD2. The J call may be faulty, since TRBJ2-1 better matches the DNA end. The CDR3 totals 16 residues. Per germline, CDR1 SGHTA and CDR2 FQGNSA. CDR3 amino acids: CASSVVGTSGTNEQFF. CDR3 nucleotide sequence: TGTGCCAGCAGCGTAGTCGGGACTAGCGGGACAAATGAGCAGTTCTTC.

The chain links TRBV12-3 or TRBV12-4 to TRBJ1-5; D gene uncertain. The CDR3 is 12 amino acids. The germline V and J ends were trimmed by 11 bases and 3 bases, with 11 bases remaining between them. As DNA, the CDR3 is TGTGCCGGCACTGTGGACAATCAGCCCCAGCATTTT. Encoded protein: CAGTVDNQPQHF.

This clonotype was seen repeatedly, ten times or more. The chain is built from TRBV5-1 and TRBJ2-6, with no clear D. The V gene's germline CDR1 is SGHRS and CDR2 YFSETQ. V was shortened by 6 bases and J by 0 bases, with 10 bases between the two germline ends. This CDR3 has 15 residues. The CDR3 DNA is TGCGCCAGCACGGAGTTCCCCTCTGGGGCCAACGTCCTGACTTTC. This codes for CASTEFPSGANVLTF.

This clonotype was counted a few times. The V call is TRBV6-2 or TRBV6-3, the J call TRBJ1-1; D gene uncertain. Per the germline V gene, CDR1 is MNHEY and CDR2 is SVGEGT. This CDR3 is built from 13 residues. Trimming took off 6 bases at V and 2 bases at J, with 10 bases between the two ends. The CDR3: CASSRRTNTEAFF. CDR3 nucleotides: TGTGCCAGCAGCCGTCGGACCAACACTGAAGCTTTCTTT.